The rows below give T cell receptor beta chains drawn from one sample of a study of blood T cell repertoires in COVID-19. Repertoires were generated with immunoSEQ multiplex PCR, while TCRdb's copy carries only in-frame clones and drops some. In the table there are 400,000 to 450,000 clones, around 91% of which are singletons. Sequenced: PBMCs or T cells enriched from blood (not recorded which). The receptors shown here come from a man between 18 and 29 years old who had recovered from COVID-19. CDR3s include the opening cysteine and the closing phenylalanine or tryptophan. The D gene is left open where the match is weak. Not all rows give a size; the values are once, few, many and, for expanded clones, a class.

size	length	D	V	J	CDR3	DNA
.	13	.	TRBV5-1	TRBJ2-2	CASSQTSGRELFF	TGCGCCAGCAGCCAAACCTCAGGGAGGGAGCTGTTTTTT
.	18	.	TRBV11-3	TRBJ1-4	CASSLPYRAHNLNEKLFF	TGTGCCAGCAGCTTACCTTACAGGGCCCACAACCTTAATGAAAAACTGTTTTTT
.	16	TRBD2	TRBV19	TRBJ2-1	CASSIADSGAYNEQFF	TGTGCCAGTAGTATAGCCGACAGCGGGGCCTACAATGAGCAGTTCTTC
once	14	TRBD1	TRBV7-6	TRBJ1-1	CASSWGQQNTEAFF	TGTGCCAGCAGCTGGGGACAGCAAAACACTGAAGCTTTCTTT
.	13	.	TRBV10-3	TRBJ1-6	CAISEVRGAPLHF	TGTGCCATCAGTGAGGTTCGCGGTGCACCCCTCCACTTT
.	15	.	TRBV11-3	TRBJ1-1	CASSLDVGENTEAFF	TGTGCCAGCAGCTTAGACGTGGGCGAGAACACTGAAGCTTTCTTT
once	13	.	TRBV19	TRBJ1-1	CASSIVSGTEAFF	TGTGCCAGTAGTATAGTTTCCGGGACTGAAGCTTTCTTT
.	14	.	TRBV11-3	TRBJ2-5	CASSLAGMQETQYF	TGTGCCAGCAGCTTGGCGGGGATGCAAGAGACCCAGTACTTC
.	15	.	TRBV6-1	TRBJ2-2	CASSERESNTGELFF	TGTGCCAGCAGTGAACGAGAGTCTAACACCGGGGAGCTGTTTTTT
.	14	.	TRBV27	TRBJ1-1	CASSFRLGGTEAFF	TGTGCCAGCAGTTTCCGCCTGGGGGGAACTGAAGCTTTCTTT
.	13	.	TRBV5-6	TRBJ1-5	CASSLWGRQPQHF	TGTGCCAGCAGCTTGTGGGGGCGTCAGCCCCAGCATTTT
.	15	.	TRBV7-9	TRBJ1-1	CASSSRQPIYTEAFF	TGTGCCAGCAGCTCTAGACAGCCCATCTACACTGAAGCTTTCTTT
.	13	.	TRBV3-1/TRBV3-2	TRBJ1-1	CASSTHSGTEAFF	TGTGCCAGCAGCACTCACTCAGGGACTGAAGCTTTCTTT
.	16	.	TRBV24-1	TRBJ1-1	CATSDLTTGQNTEAFF	TGTGCCACCAGTGACCTTACTACGGGACAGAACACTGAAGCTTTCTTT
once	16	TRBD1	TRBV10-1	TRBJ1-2	CASSESRTGLLYGYTF	TGCGCCAGCAGTGAGTCCCGGACAGGGCTGCTTTATGGCTACACCTTC
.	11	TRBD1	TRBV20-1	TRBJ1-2	CSASTGYGYTF	TGCAGTGCATCGACAGGGTACGGCTACACCTTC
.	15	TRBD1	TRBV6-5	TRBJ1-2	CASSLRDRGSYGYTF	TGTGCCAGCAGCCTCAGGGACAGGGGGAGCTATGGCTACACCTTC
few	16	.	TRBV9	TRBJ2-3	CASSVDRGGAFGTQYF	TGTGCCAGCAGCGTAGATCGTGGGGGGGCCTTTGGTACGCAGTATTTT
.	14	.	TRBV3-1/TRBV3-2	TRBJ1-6	CASSQTRLNSPLHF	TGTGCCAGCAGCCAAACCAGGCTTAATTCACCCCTCCACTTT
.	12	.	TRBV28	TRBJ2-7	CASSPNGYEQYF	TGTGCCAGCAGTCCAAACGGGTACGAGCAGTACTTC